This TCR beta chain was recorded in a study of vaccination effects on CD4 cells after COVID-19. Before sequencing, viral peptide pools were used by the ViraFEST assay to expand antigen-specific CD4+ T cells. It was after 10 days of culture that CD4+ T cells were isolated. Participants completed two doses of the BNT162b2 or mRNA-1273 vaccine. Points on this clone: Antigen: not known.

Only in-frame clones appear in the TCRdb table, and some are missing; sequencing was by immunoSEQ multiplex PCR. The top ten clones hold roughly 2% of a sample with under 40,000 clones, approximately 80% of them seen once. Trimming removed 2 bases from V and 4 bases from J; junction bases left unmatched: 9. This CDR3 contains 16 residues. Germline values: CDR1 MNHEY, CDR2 SVGAGI. The TCR comes from a human donor who received a COVID-19 vaccine. Some clones in this sample may be carry-over from other donors' samples. J is TRBJ2-3 and V is TRBV6-5; 7 bases align to TRBD1. The material sequenced was CD4+ T cells from PBMCs cultured with HCoV-NL63 spike peptides, taken after COVID-19 vaccination. The CDR3 sequence is CASSYMGATGADTQYF. The CDR3, as DNA: TGTGCCAGCAGTTACATGGGGGCCACAGGGGCAGATACGCAGTATTTT.